This entry lists 6 T cell receptor beta chains sequenced from one sample in a study of cytomegalovirus exposure and HLA in healthy donors. Primers: 60 Vbeta forward and 13 Jbeta reverse. The method was immunoSEQ multiplex PCR; TCRdb's version includes in-frame clones alone and lacks a portion of them. The data contain about 170,000 clones, 75% to 90% of them singletons. Specimen: PBMCs. These receptors were collected from a male donor in good health and CMV-seronegative.

This clone was observed once. The genes are TRBV19 and TRBJ1-4; D is uncertain. The CDR3 contains 12 residues. Germline V gene lookup returns CDR1 LNHDA and CDR2 SQIVND (reference sequence). Trimming removed 5 bases from V and 8 bases from J, with 9 bases in between. In DNA form, the CDR3 reads TGTGCCAGTAGTCTGGGCACCGAAAAACTGTTTTTT. Its translation: CASSLGTEKLFF.

V and J are TRBV6-1 and TRBJ1-2; tentative D call: TRBD1 (6 bases). V lost 4 bases, J lost 9 bases, and 36 bases lay in between. Germline CDR1 is MNHNS and CDR2 is SASEGT. This CDR3 has 20 residues. The chain's CDR3 is CASSGGTTGTDSLRVSSYTF. In nucleotides, the CDR3 is TGTGCCAGCAGTGGGGGGACCACCGGGACGGACAGCCTTCGGGTCTCGAGCTACACCTTC.

This sequence joins TRBV15 and TRBJ2-5; 13 positions agree with TRBD2. The germline V gene encodes CDR1 LNHNV and CDR2 YYDKDF (reference sequence). The CDR3 loop spans 16 amino acids. Trimming removed 4 bases from V and 2 bases from J; junction bases left unmatched: 4. The CDR3 sequence is CATSKPTSGGQETQYF. CDR3 coding DNA: TGTGCCACCAGCAAACCGACTAGCGGGGGGCAAGAGACCCAGTACTTC.

The gene calls are TRBV6-5 and TRBJ1-2; D remains ambiguous. The CDR3 runs to 14 residues. Trimming stripped 0 bases from V and 3 bases from J, with 8 bases between. Germline V lookup: CDR1 MNHEY, CDR2 SVGAGI. The CDR3 reads CASSYSWQDYGYTF. CDR3 coding DNA: TGTGCCAGCAGTTACTCGTGGCAGGACTATGGCTACACCTTC.

This chain links TRBV6-6 with TRBJ2-2; 7 nucleotides match TRBD1. Trimming cost V 5 bases and J 0 bases; bases outside gene matches: 3. Germline V gene lookup returns CDR1 MNHNY and CDR2 SVGAGI (reference sequence). The CDR3 totals 15 residues. The CDR3 loop reads CASSRTGSNTGELFF. The CDR3 DNA is TGTGCCAGCAGTCGGACAGGTTCGAACACCGGGGAGCTGTTTTTT.

The chain uses TRBV5-6 and TRBJ2-7; D call uncertain. V gave up 0 bases and J gave up 0 bases, with 7 bases separating them. Germline V lookup: CDR1 SGHDT, CDR2 YYEEEE. CDR3 length equals 14 residues. CDR3 residues: CASSLGVSSYEQYF. DNA of the CDR3: TGTGCCAGCAGCTTGGGAGTTAGCTCCTACGAGCAGTACTTC. The complete variable domain, with remaining parts taken from reference TRBV5-6 and TRBJ2-7, reads DAGVTQSPTHLIKTRGQQVTLRCSPKSGHDTVSWYQQALGQGPQFIFQYYEEEERQRGNFPDRFSGHQFPNYSSELNVNALLLGDSALYLCASSLGVSSYEQYFGPGTRLTVT.